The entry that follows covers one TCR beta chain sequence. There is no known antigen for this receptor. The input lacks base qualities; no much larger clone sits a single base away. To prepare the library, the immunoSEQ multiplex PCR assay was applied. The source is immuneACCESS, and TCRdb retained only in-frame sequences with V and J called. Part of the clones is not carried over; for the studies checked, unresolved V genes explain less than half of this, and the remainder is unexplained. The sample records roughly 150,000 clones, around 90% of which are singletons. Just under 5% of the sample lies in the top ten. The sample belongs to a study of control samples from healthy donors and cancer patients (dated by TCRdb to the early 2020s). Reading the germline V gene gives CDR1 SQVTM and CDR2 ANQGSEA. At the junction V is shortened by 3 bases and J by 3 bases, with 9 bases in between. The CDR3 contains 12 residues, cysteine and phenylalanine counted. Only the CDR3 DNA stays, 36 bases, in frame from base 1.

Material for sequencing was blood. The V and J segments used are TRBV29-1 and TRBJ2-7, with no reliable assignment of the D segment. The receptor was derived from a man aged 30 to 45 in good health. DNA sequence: TGCAGCGTTGAGTTGAGAGGCTACGAGCAGTACTTC. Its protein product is CSVELRGYEQYF.